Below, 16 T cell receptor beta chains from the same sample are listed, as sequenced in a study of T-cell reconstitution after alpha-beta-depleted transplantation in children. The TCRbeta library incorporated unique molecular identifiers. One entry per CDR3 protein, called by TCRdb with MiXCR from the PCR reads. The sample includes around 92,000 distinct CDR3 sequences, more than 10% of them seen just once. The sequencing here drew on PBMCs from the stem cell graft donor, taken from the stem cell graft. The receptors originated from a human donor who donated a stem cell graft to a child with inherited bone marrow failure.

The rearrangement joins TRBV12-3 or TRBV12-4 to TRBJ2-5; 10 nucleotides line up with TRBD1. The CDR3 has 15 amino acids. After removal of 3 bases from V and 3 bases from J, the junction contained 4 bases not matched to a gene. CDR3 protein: CASSLGQGQEETQYF. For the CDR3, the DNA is TGTGCCAGCAGTTTGGGACAGGGGCAAGAAGAGACCCAGTACTTC.

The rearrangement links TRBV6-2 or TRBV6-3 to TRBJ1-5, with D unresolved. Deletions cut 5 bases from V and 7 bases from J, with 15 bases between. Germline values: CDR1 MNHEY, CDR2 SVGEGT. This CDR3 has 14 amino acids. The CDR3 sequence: CASSLLAFGQPQHF. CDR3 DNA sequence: TGTGCCAGCAGTCTGTTGGCCTTCGGGCAGCCCCAGCATTTT.

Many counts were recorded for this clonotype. In nucleotides, the CDR3 is TGTGCCAGCAGCTTAAATCGGGGTGACTATGGCTACACCTTC. Translated: CASSLNRGDYGYTF. V usage is TRBV7-2 and J usage is TRBJ1-2; D not resolved. Trimming took off 2 bases at V and 3 bases at J, with 10 bases between the two ends. This CDR3 is 14 amino acids long. Germline V lookup: CDR1 SGHTA, CDR2 FQGNSA.

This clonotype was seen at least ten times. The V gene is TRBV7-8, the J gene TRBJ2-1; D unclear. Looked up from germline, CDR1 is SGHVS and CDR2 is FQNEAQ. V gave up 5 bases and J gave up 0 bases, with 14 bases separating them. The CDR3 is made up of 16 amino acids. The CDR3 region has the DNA TGTGCCAGCAGCCAACCCCCCCCCAGCTCCTACAATGAGCAGTTCTTC. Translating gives CASSQPPPSSYNEQFF.

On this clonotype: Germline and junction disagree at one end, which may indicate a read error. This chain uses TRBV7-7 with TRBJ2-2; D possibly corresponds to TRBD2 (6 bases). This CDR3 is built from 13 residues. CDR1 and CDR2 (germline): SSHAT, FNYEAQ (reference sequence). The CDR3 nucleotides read TGTGCTAGCAGCCCGGGACTGCCCGGGGAGCTGTTTTTT. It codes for CASSPGLPGELFF.

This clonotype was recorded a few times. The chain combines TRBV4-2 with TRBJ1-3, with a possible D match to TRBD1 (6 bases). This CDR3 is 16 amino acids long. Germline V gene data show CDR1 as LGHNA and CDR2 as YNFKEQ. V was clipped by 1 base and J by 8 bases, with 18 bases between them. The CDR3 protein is CASSQAQGAGAYTIYF. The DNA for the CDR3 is TGTGCCAGCAGCCAAGCTCAAGGGGCAGGGGCGTACACCATATATTTT.

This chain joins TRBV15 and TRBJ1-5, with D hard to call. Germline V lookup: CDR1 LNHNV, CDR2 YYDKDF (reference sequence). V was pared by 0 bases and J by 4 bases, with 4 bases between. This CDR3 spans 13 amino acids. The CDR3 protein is CATSRDLNQPQHF. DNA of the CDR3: TGTGCCACCAGCAGAGACTTAAATCAGCCCCAGCATTTT.

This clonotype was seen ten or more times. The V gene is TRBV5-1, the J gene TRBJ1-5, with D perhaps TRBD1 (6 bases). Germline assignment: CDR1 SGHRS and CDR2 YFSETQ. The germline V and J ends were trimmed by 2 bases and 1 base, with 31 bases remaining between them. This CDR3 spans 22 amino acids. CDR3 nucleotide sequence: TGCGCCAGCAGCTTATTCCCGACGGACAGTTTCTGGGGGCAGGAGAGCAATCAGCCCCAGCATTTT. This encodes CASSLFPTDSFWGQESNQPQHF.

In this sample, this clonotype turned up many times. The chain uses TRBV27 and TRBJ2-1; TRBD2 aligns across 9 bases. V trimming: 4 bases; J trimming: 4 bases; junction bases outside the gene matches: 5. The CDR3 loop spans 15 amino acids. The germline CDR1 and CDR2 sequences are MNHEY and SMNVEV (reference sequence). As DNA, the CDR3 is TGTGCCAGCAGTTCCCCTAGCGGGGTTTACAATGAGCAGTTCTTC. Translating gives CASSSPSGVYNEQFF.

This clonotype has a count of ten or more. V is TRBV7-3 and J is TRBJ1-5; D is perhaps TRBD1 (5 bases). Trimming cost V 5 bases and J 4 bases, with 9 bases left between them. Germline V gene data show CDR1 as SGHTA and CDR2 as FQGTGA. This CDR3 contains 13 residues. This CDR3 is CASSRDRNQPQHF. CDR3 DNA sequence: TGTGCCAGCAGCCGAGACAGAAATCAGCCCCAGCATTTT.

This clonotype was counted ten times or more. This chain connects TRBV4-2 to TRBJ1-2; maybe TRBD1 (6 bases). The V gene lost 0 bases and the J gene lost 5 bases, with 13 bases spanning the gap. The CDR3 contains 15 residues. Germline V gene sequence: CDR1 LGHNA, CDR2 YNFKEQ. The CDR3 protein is CASSQEGGTKYGYTF. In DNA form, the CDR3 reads TGTGCCAGCAGCCAAGAGGGGGGGACAAAGTATGGCTACACCTTC.

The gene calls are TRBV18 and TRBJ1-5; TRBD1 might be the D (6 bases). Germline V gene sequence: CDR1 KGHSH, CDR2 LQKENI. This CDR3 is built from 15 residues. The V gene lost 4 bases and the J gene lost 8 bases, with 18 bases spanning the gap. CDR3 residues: CASSRQDGGTKPQHF. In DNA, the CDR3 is TGTGCCAGCTCACGACAGGATGGGGGGACCAAGCCCCAGCATTTT. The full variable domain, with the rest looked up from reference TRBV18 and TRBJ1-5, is NAGVMQNPRHLVRRRGQEARLRCSPMKGHSHVYWYRQLPEEGLKFMVYLQKENIIDESGMPKERFSAEFPKEGPSILRIQQVVRGDSAAYFCASSRQDGGTKPQHFGDGTRLSIL.

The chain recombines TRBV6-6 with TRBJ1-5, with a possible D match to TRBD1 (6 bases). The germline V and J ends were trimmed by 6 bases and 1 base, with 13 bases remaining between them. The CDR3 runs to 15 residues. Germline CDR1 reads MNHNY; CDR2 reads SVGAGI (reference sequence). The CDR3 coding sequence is TGTGCCAGCAGCCACGGGACACCAAGCAATCAGCCCCAGCATTTT. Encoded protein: CASSHGTPSNQPQHF.

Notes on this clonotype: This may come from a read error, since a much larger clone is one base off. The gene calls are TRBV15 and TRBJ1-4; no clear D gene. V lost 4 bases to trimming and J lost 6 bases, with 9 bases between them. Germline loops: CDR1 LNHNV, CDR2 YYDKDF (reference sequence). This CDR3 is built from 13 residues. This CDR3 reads CATSNGVYEKLFF. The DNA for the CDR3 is TGTGCCACCAGCAATGGAGTCTATGAAAAACTGTTTTTT. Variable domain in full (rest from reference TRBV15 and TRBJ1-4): DAMVIQNPRYQVTQFGKPVTLSCSQTLNHNVMYWYQQKSSQAPKLLFHYYDKDFNNEADTPDNFQSRRPNTSFCFLDIRSPGLGDTAMYLCATSNGVYEKLFFGSGTQLSVL.

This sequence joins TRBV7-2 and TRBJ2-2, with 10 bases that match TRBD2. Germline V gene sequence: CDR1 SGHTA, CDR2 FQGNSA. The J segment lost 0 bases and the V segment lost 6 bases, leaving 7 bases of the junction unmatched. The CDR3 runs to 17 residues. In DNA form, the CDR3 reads TGTGCCAGCAGGCTCAGCACTAGCGGGGCGAACACCGGGGAGCTGTTTTTT. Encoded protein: CASRLSTSGANTGELFF.

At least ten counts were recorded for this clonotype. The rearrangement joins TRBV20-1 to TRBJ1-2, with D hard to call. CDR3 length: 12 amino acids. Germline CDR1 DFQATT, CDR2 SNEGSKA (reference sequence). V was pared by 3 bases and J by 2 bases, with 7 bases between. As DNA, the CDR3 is TGCAGTGCTAGCCGTCCAAACTATGGCTACACCTTC. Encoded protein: CSASRPNYGYTF.